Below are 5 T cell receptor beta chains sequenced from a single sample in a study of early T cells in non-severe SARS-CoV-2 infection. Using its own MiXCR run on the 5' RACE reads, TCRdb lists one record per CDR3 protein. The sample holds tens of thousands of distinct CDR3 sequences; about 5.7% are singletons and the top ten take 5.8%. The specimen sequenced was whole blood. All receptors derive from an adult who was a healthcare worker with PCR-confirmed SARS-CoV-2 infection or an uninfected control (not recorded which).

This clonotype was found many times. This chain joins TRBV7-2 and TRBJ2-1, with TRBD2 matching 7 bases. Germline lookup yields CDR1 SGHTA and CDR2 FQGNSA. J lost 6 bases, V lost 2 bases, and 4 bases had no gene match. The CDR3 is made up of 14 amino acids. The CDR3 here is CASSLISGVNEQFF. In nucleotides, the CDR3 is TGTGCCAGCAGCTTAATCAGCGGGGTCAATGAGCAGTTCTTC.

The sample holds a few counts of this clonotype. CDR3 in DNA: TGTGCCACCCAAGGCGGGCCCACAGATACGCAGTATTTT. Protein: CATQGGPTDTQYF. The rearrangement links TRBV15 to TRBJ2-3; a possible D gene is TRBD2 (5 bases). With 8 bases removed from V and 2 bases from J, the gap between germline ends came to 11 bases. The CDR3 covers 13 residues. Germline loops: CDR1 LNHNV, CDR2 YYDKDF (reference sequence). Drawing the rest from reference TRBV15 and TRBJ2-3, the complete variable domain is DAMVIQNPRYQVTQFGKPVTLSCSQTLNHNVMYWYQQKSSQAPKLLFHYYDKDFNNEADTPDNFQSRRPNTSFCFLDIRSPGLGDTAMYLCATQGGPTDTQYFGPGTRLTVL.

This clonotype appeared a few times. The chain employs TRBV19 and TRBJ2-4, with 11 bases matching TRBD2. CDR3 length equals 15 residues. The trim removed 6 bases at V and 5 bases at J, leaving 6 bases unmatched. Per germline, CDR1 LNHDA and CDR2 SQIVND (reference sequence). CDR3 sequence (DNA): TGTGCCAGTAGCCCTCGACTAGCGGGGCAAAACATTCAGTACTTC. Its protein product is CASSPRLAGQNIQYF.

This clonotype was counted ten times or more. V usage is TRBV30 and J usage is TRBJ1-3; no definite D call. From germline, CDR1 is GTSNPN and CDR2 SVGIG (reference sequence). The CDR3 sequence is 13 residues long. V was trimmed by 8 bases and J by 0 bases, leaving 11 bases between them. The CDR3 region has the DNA TGTGCCATACAGCTGAGCTCTGGAAACACCATATATTTT. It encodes CAIQLSSGNTIYF. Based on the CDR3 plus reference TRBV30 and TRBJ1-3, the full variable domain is SQTIHQWPATLVQPVGSPLSLECTVEGTSNPNLYWYRQAAGRGLQLLFYSVGIGQISSEVPQNLSASRPQDRQFILSSKKLLLSDSGFYLCAIQLSSGNTIYFGEGSWLTVV.

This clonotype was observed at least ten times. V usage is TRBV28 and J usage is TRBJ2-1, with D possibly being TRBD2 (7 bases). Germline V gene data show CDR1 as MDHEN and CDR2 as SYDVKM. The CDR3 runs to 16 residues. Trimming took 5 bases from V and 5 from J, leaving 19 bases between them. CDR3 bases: TGTGCCAGCAGTCCCACCTGGGGGGGCGAAAACAATGAGCAGTTCTTC. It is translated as CASSPTWGGENNEQFF.